Detailed here is one TCR beta chain. The antigen is unknown. This record comes from a study of shared clonotypes between healthy human individuals. In the study overall: CD4 naive and memory got three plates each, CD8 naive two, CD8 memory one. Study-level points and caveats: Larger estimated richness was generally seen in naive subsets than in memory subsets.

Sequenced by immunoSEQ multiplex PCR; TCRdb stores in-frame clones only, minus some. The sample shows some 980,000 clones, around 80% of them seen only once. This CDR3 region has 14 residues. V was trimmed by 6 bases and J by 6 bases, leaving 18 bases between them. CDR1 is MNHEY and CDR2 is SVGAGI in the germline V gene. The sequence derives from a man aged 18 to 30 in good health. The chain combines TRBV6-5 with TRBJ2-7; possibly TRBD1 or TRBD2 for D (5 bases each). Sequencing was done on a sample of memory CD4+ T cells sorted from blood. Subset here: CD45RA-negative fraction. CDR3 sequence: CASRPPGAKAEQYF. CDR3 DNA: TGTGCCAGCAGACCCCCCGGGGCTAAGGCCGAGCAGTACTTC.